The clone carrying this T cell receptor (beta chain) was recorded at least ten times. Its antigen is undetermined. Unique molecular identifiers, one per molecule, were present on every TCR cDNA molecule. TCRdb re-derived calls from the 5' RACE reads in MiXCR, one entry per CDR3 protein. Seen here are 25,000 to 30,000 distinct CDR3 sequences, approximately 6.5% observed once, and the top ten hold almost 25%. Germline CDR1 LGHDT, CDR2 YNNKEL (reference sequence). The CDR3 is made up of 15 amino acids. J gave up 3 bases and V 4 bases, and 8 bases lay outside the gene matches. This record comes from a study of spatial heterogeneity in lung cancer. Broader study findings: Higher tumor mutation counts went along with higher counts of expanded intratumoral alpha and beta TCRs. Around 6.9% of tumor T cells for alpha chains and roughly 12% for beta chains were estimated to be covered.

Time point specified: sample taken at primary tumor resection. Donors were some 72 untreated early-stage non-small cell lung cancer patients. In each case, whole RNA from tumor, nontumor lung or frozen PBMC was sequenced unsorted. The origin of this receptor is a male donor with early-stage non-small cell lung cancer. V gene TRBV3-1 combines with J gene TRBJ2-5; 7 nucleotides line up with TRBD1. The material was lung tumor tissue, obtained at surgery. The CDR3 spells CASSPGQAGEETQYF. CDR3 coding DNA: TGTGCCAGCAGCCCAGGACAGGCCGGAGAAGAGACCCAGTACTTC.